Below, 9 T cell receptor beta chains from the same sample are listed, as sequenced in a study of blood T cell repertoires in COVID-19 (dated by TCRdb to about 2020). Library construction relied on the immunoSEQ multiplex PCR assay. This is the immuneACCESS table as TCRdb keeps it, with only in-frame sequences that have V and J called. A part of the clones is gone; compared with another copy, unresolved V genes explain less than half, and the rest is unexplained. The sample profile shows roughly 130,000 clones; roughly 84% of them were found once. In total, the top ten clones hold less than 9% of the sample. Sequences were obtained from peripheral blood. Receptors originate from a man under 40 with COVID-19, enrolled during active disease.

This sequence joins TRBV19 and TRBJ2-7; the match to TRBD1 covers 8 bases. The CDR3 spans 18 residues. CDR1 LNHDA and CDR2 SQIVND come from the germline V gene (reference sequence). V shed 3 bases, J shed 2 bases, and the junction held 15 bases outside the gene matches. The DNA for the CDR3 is TGTGCCAGTAGTATCCGCGGGACAGGATTCTCTCTCCCCTACGAGCAGTACTTC. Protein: CASSIRGTGFSLPYEQYF.

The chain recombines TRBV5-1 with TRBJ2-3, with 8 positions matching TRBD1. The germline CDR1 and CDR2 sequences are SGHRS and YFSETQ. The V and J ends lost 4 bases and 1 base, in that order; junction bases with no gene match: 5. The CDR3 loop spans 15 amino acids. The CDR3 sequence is CASSQGQEGTDTQYF. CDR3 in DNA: TGCGCCAGCAGCCAGGGACAGGAGGGCACAGATACGCAGTATTTT.

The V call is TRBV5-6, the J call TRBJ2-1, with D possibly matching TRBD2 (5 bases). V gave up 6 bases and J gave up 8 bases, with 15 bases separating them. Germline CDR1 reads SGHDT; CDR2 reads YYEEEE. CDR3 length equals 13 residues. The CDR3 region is CASIEGSQDEQFF. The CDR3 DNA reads TGTGCCAGCATCGAAGGGAGTCAGGATGAGCAGTTCTTC.

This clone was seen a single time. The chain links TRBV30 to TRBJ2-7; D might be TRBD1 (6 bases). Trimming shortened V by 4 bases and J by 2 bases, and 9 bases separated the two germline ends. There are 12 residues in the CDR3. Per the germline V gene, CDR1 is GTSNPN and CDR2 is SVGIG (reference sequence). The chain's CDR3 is CAWTSGAYEQYF. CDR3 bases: TGTGCCTGGACATCAGGGGCCTACGAGCAGTACTTC. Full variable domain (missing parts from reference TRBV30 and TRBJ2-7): SQTIHQWPATLVQPVGSPLSLECTVEGTSNPNLYWYRQAAGRGLQLLFYSVGIGQISSEVPQNLSASRPQDRQFILSSKKLLLSDSGFYLCAWTSGAYEQYFGPGTRLTVT.

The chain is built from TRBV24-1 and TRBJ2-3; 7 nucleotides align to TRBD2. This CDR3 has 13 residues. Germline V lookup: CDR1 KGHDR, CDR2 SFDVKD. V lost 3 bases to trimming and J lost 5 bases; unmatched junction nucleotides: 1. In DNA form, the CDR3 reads TGTGCCACCAGTGATCCGGGGGGAGATACGCAGTATTTT. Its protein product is CATSDPGGDTQYF.

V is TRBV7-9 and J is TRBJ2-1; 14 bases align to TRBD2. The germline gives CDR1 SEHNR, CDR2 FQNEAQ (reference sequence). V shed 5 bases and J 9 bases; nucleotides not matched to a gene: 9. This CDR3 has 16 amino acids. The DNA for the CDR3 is TGTGCCAGCAGCGGGAGACTAGCGGGAGGGCCGGCTGAGCAGTTCTTC. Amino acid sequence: CASSGRLAGGPAEQFF.

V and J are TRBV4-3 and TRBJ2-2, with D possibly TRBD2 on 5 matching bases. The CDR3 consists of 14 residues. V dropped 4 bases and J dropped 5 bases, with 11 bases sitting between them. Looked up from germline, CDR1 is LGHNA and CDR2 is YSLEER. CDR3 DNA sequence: TGCGCCAGCAGCCGTCGGAGAGGGACCGGGGAGCTGTTTTTT. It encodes CASSRRRGTGELFF.

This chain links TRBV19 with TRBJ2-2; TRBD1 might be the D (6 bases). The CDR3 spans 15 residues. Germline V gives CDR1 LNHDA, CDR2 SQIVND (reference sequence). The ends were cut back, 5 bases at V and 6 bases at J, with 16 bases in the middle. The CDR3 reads CASSLRGMEAGELFF. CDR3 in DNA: TGTGCCAGTAGTTTGAGGGGGATGGAAGCCGGGGAGCTGTTTTTT.

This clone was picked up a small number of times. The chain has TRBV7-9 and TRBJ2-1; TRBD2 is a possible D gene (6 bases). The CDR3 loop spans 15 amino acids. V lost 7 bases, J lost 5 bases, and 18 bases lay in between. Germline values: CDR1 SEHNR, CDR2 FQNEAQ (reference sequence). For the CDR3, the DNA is TGTGCCAGCAATCCCGGGAGAGGGGCTAACAATGAGCAGTTCTTC. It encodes CASNPGRGANNEQFF.